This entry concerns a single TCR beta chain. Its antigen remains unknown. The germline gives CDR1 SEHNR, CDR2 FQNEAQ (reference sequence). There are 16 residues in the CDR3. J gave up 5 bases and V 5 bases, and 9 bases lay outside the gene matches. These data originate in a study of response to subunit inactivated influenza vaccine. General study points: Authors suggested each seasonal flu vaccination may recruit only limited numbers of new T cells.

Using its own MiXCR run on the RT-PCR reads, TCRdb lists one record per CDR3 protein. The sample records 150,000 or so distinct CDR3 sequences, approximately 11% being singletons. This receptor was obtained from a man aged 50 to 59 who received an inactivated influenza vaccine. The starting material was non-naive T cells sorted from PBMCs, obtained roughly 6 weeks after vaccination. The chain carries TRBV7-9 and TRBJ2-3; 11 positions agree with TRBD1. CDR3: CASSPRWDRGLDTQYF. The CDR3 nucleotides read TGTGCCAGCAGCCCTCGATGGGACAGGGGGTTAGATACGCAGTATTTT. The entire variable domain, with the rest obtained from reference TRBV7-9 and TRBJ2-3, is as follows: DTGVSQNPRHKITKRGQNVTFRCDPISEHNRLYWYRQTLGQGPEFLTYFQNEAQLEKSRLLSDRFSAERPKGSFSTLEIQRTEQGDSAMYLCASSPRWDRGLDTQYFGPGTRLTVL.